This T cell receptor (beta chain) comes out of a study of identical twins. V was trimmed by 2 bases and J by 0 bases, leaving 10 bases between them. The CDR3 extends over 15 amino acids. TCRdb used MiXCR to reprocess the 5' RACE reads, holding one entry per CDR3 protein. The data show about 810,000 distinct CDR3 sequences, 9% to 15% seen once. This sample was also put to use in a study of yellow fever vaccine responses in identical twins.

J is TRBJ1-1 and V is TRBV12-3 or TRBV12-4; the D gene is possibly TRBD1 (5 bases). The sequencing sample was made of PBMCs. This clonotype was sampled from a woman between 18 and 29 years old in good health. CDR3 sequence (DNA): TGTGCCAGCAGTTTACAAGGGGCCGTGAACACTGAAGCTTTCTTT. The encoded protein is CASSLQGAVNTEAFF.